This T cell receptor beta chain was obtained from a study of beta chain features in type 1 diabetes. Overall study findings and caveats: In every one of the four CD4+ subsets, TCRB CDR3s were moderately but significantly shorter in Type 1 diabetes patients. In the patient group, naive, central memory and Treg TCRB repertoires seemed more alike than in the healthy donor group.

CDR3 size: 13 residues. Per germline, CDR1 SNHLY and CDR2 FYNNEI. V dropped 2 bases and J dropped 6 bases, with 10 bases sitting between them. This clone has only a few counts. Its matching antigen is unknown. Since all of the isolated RNA was reverse transcribed, expressed TCRB transcripts were what got sequenced. This table comes from immunoSEQ multiplex PCR, and its TCRdb copy is limited to in-frame clones, with some not included. The table includes hundreds of thousands of clones, around 15% detected once. V is TRBV2 and J is TRBJ1-2; D not resolved. The receptor was isolated from a man between 18 and 35 years old with type 1 diabetes. Sequencing input: naive CD4+ T cells from blood. The CDR3 reads CASSERPTDGYTF. DNA of the CDR3: TGTGCCAGCAGTGAAAGGCCGACCGATGGCTACACCTTC.